The entry below describes one T cell receptor beta chain. Its matching antigen is unknown. RNA, at about 0.45 to 1 ug, was reverse transcribed with random hexamers. Amplification of TCR beta CDR3 used immunoSEQ multiplex PCR across 54 Vbeta and 13 Jbeta. TCRdb reanalysed the immunoSEQ multiplex PCR reads using MiXCR and keeps one entry per CDR3 protein. The sample records roughly 200,000 distinct CDR3 sequences, 90% to 97% being singletons. The sample originates from a study of CD8 T cells in Susac syndrome. Broader study findings: The study's TCR sequencing and HLA analysis covered a relatively small number of individuals, and the study acknowledged this.

In contrast to the negatively isolated CD8+ and CD4+ T cells, TEMRA cells were FACS-enriched. The sequenced sample consisted of CD4+ T cells from PBMCs. This receptor was identified in a human donor with multiple sclerosis.

The CDR3 DNA follows: TGCGCCAGCAGCTTGGACGTACGGGGGGCCGATGGCTACACCTTC. Amino acid sequence: CASSLDVRGADGYTF. V gene TRBV5-1 combines with J gene TRBJ1-2, with a weak D call TRBD1 (6 bases). Per germline, CDR1 SGHRS and CDR2 YFSETQ. This CDR3 contains 15 residues. V was pared by 0 bases and J by 6 bases, with 15 bases between.